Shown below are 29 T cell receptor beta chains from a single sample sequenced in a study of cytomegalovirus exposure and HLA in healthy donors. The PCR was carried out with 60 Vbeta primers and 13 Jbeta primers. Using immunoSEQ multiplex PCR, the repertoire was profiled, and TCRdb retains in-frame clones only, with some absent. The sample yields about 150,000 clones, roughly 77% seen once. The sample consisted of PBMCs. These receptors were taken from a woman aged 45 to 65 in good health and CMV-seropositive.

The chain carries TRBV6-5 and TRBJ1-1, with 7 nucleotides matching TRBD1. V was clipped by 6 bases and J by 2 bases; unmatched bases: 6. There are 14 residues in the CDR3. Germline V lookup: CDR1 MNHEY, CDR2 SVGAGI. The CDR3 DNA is TGTGCCAGCAGCCATGACAGGGATAACACTGAAGCTTTCTTT. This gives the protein CASSHDRDNTEAFF.

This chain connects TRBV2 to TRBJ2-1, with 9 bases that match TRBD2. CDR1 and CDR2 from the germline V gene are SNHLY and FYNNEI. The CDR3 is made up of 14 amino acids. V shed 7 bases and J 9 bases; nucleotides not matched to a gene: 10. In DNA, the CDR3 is TGTGCCAGCATCGGGGAGCGGGGGGTCGGTGAGCAGTTCTTC. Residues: CASIGERGVGEQFF.

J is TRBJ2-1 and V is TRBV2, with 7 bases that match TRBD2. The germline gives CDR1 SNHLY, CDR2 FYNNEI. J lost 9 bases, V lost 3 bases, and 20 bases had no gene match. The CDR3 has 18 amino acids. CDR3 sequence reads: CASSDSPWAGIGGSEQFF. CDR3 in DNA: TGTGCCAGCAGTGATTCCCCTTGGGCAGGGATCGGGGGGAGTGAGCAGTTCTTC.

The CDR3 protein is CASSIIQGSGNSPLHF. The CDR3, as DNA: TGTGCCAGTAGTATAATTCAGGGGAGTGGTAATTCACCCCTCCACTTT. The rearrangement joins TRBV19 to TRBJ1-6; possibly TRBD1 for D (6 bases). Germline loops: CDR1 LNHDA, CDR2 SQIVND (reference sequence). Trimming removed 2 bases at V and 6 bases at J, with 14 bases between. The CDR3 sequence is 16 residues long.

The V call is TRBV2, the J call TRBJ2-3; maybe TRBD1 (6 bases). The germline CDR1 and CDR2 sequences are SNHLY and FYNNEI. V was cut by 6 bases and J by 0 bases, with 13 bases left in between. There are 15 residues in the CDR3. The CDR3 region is CASRTDRWSTDTQYF. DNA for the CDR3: TGTGCCAGCAGAACGGACAGATGGAGCACAGATACGCAGTATTTT.

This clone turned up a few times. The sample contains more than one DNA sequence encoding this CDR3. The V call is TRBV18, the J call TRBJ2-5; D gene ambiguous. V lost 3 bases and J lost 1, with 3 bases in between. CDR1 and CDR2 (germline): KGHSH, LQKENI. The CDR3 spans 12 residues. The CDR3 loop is CASSPSQETQYF. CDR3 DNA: TGTGCCAGCTCACCCAGCCAAGAGACCCAGTACTTC.

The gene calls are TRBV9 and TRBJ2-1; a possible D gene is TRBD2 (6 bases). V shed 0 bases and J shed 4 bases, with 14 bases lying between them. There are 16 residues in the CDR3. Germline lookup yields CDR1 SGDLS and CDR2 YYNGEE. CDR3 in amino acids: CASSVGSFGGYNEQFF. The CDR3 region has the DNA TGTGCCAGCAGCGTAGGAAGCTTTGGGGGGTACAATGAGCAGTTCTTC.

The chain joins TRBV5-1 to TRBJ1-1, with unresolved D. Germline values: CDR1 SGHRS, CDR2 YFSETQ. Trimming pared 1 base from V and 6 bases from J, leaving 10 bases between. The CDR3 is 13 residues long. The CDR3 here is CASSLMAFSEAFF. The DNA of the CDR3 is TGCGCCAGCAGCTTGATGGCTTTCTCTGAAGCTTTCTTT.

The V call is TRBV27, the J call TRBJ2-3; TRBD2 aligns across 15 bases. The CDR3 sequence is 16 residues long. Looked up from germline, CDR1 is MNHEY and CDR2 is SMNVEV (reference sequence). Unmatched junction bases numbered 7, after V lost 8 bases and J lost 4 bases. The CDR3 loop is CASSGLAGGRADTQYF. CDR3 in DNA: TGTGCCAGCTCGGGACTAGCGGGAGGTCGCGCAGATACGCAGTATTTT.

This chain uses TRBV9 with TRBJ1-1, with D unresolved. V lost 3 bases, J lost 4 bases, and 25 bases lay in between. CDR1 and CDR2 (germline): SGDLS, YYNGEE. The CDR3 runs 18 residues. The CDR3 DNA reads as TGTGCCAGCAGCGGGGGAAGTTTGTTGGGCGGGCTGGCCACTGAAGCTTTCTTT. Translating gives CASSGGSLLGGLATEAFF. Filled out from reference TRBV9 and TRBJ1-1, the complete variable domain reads DSGVTQTPKHLITATGQRVTLRCSPRSGDLSVYWYQQSLDQGLQFLIQYYNGEERAKGNILERFSAQQFPDLHSELNLSSLELGDSALYFCASSGGSLLGGLATEAFFGQGTRLTVV.

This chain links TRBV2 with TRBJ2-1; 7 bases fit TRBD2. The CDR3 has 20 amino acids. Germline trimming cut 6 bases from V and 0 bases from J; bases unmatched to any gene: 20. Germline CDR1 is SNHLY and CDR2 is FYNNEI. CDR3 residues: CASSPRAGRGLMSSYNEQFF. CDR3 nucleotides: TGTGCCAGCAGCCCCAGAGCTGGGCGGGGACTAATGAGCTCCTACAATGAGCAGTTCTTC.

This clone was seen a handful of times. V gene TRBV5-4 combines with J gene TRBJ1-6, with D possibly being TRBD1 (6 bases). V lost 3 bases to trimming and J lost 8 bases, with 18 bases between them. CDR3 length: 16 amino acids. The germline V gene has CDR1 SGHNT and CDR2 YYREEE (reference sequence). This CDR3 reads CASSSRVSGGDSPLHF. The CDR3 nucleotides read TGTGCCAGCAGCTCGCGGGTGTCTGGGGGCGATTCACCCCTCCACTTT.

The CDR3 DNA reads TGTGCCAGTAGTATACAGGGGGCCCTCAATTCACCCCTCCACTTT. Translation: CASSIQGALNSPLHF. The chain links TRBV19 to TRBJ1-6; 8 bases fit TRBD1. V dropped 2 bases and J dropped 7; count of bases not matched to a gene: 4. Per germline, CDR1 LNHDA and CDR2 SQIVND (reference sequence). The CDR3 is 15 amino acids.

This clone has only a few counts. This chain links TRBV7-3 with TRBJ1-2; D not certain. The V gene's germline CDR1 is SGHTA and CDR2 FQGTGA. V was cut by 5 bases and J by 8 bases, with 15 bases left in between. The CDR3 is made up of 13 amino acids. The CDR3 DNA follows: TGTGCCAGCAGCCCTACCGGGGATGGAGGCTACACCTTC. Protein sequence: CASSPTGDGGYTF.

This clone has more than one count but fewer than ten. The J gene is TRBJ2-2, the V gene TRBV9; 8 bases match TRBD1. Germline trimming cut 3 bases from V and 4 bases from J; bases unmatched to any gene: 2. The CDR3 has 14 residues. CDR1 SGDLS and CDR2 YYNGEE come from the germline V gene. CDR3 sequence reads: CASSGGQGTGELFF. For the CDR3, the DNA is TGTGCCAGCAGCGGAGGACAGGGCACCGGGGAGCTGTTTTTT.

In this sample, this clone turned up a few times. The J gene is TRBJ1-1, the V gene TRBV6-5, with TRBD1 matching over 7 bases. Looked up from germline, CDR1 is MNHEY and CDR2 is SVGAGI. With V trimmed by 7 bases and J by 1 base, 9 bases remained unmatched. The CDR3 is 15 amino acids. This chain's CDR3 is CASTGRQGRNTEAFF. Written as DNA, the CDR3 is TGTGCCAGCACCGGCCGACAGGGCAGGAACACTGAAGCTTTCTTT.

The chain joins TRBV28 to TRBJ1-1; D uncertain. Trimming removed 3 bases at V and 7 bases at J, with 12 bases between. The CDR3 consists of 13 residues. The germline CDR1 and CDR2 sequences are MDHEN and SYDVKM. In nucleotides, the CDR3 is TGTGCCAGCAGTTTCGCAGGCGCTTTTGAAGCTTTCTTT. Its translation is CASSFAGAFEAFF.

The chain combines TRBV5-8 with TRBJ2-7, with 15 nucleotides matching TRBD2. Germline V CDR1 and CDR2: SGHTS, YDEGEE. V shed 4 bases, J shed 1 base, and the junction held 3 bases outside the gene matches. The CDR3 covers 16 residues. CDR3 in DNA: TGTGCCAGCAGCCCGGGGACTAGCGGGAGGTCCTACGAGCAGTACTTC. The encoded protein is CASSPGTSGRSYEQYF.

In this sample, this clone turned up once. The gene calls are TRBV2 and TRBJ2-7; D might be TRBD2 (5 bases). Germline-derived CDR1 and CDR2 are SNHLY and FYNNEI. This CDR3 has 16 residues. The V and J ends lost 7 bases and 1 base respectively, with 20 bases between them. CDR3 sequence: CASILTLTRDSYEQYF. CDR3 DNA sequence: TGTGCCAGCATTTTAACATTAACTCGGGATTCCTACGAGCAGTACTTC.

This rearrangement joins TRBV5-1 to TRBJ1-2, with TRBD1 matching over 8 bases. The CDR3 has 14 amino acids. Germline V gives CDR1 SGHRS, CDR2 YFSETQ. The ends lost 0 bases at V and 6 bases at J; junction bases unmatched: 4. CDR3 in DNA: TGCGCCAGCAGCTTGGATGACAGGGGCCATGGCTACACCTTC. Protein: CASSLDDRGHGYTF.

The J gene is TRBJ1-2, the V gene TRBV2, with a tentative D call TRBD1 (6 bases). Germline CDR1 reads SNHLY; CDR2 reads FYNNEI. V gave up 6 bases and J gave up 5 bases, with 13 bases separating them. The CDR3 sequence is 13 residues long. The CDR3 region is CASRGGQLYGYTF. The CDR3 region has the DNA TGTGCCAGCAGGGGCGGACAGTTATATGGCTACACCTTC.

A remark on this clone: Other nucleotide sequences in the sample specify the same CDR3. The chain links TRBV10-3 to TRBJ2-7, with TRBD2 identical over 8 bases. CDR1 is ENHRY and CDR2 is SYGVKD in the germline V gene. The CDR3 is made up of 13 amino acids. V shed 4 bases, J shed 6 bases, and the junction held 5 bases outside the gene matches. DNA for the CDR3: TGTGCCATCAGTGTGGGCGGGGGGACCGAGCAGTACTTC. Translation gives CAISVGGGTEQYF.

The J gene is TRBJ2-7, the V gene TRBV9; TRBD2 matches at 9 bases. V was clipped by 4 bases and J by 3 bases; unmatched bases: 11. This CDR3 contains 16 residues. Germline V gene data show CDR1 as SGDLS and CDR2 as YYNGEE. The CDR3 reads CASSPSRRGGDYEQYF. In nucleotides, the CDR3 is TGTGCCAGCAGCCCAAGTAGGCGGGGGGGGGACTACGAGCAGTACTTC.

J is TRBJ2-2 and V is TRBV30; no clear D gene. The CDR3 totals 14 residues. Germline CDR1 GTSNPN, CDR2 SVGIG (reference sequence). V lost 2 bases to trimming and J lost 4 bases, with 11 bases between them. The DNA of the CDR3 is TGTGCCTGGAGTCGACGAAGACTCACCGGGGAGCTGTTTTTT. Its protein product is CAWSRRRLTGELFF. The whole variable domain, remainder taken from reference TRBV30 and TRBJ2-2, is SQTIHQWPATLVQPVGSPLSLECTVEGTSNPNLYWYRQAAGRGLQLLFYSVGIGQISSEVPQNLSASRPQDRQFILSSKKLLLSDSGFYLCAWSRRRLTGELFFGEGSRLTVL.

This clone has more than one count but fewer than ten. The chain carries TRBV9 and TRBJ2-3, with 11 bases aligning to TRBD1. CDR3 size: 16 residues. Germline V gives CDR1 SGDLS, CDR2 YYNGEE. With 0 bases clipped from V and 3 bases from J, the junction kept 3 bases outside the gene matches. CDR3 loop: CASSVEGTGGTDTQYF. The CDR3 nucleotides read TGTGCCAGCAGCGTAGAGGGGACAGGGGGGACAGATACGCAGTATTTT.

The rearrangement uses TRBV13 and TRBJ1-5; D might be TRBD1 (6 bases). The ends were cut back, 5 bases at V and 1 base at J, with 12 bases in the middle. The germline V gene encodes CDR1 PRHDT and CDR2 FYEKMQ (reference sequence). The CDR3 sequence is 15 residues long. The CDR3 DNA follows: TGTGCCAGCAGCCTCAGGGGTGAAAGCAATCAGCCCCAGCATTTT. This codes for CASSLRGESNQPQHF.

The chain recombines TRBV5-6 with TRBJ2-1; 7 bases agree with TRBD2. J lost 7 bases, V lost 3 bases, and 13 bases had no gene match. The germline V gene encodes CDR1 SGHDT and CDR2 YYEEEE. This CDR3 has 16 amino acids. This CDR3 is CASSSPGGRAGNEQFF. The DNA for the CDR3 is TGTGCCAGCAGCTCTCCCGGTGGGAGGGCCGGGAATGAGCAGTTCTTC.

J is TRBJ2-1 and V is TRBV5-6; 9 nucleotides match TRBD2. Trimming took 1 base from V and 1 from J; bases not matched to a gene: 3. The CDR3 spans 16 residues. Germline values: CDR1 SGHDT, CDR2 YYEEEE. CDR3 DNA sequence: TGTGCCAGCAGCTTGTCTAGCGGGGTGTCCTACAATGAGCAGTTCTTC. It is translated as CASSLSSGVSYNEQFF.

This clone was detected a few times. This CDR3 reads CASSGGERGASGSPEQFF. The CDR3 DNA is TGTGCCAGCAGTGGTGGAGAGAGAGGGGCTAGCGGGAGTCCTGAGCAGTTCTTC. The chain joins TRBV2 to TRBJ2-1; TRBD2 matches at 10 bases. The CDR3 contains 18 residues. V gave up 4 bases and J gave up 9 bases; unmatched junction bases: 18. The germline V gene encodes CDR1 SNHLY and CDR2 FYNNEI.